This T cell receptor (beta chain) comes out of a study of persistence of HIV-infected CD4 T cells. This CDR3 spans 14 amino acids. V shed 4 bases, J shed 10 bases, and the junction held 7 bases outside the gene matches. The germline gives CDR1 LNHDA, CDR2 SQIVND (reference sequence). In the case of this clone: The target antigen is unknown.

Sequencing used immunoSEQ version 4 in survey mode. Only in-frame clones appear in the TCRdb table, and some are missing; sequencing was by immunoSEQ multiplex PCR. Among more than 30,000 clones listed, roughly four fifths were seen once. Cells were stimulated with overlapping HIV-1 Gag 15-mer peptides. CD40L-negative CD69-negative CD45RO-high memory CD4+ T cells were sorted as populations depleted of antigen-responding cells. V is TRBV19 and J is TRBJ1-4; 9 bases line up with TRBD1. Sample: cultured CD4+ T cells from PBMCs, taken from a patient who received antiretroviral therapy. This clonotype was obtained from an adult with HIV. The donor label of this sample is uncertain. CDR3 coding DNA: TGTGCCAGTAGTAAGGCGGGACAGGGCGGAAAACTGTTTTTT. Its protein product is CASSKAGQGGKLFF.